This record covers a single T cell receptor (beta chain). Given a much more abundant clone one base away, this may be a read error. Orbital computed tomography, thyroid ultrasound, serum thyroxine and TRAb, and clinical symptoms together informed the diagnoses. This record comes from a study of T cells in Graves' hyperthyroidism and ophthalmopathy. Per the germline V gene, CDR1 is MNHNS and CDR2 is SASEGT. The CDR3 runs 13 residues. The TCR beta CDR3 regions underwent amplification using RNA transcripts as the source. HTBI primers drove first-round RT-PCR of the TCR CDR3. In TCRdb, the multiplex PCR reads were re-called with MiXCR into one record per CDR3 protein. The sample consists of fewer than 800,000 distinct CDR3 sequences, roughly 15% of them appearing once.

V usage is TRBV6-1 and J usage is TRBJ2-7; D is perhaps TRBD2 (6 bases). The specimen was blood. The sequence was collected from a young man with Graves' hyperthyroidism. The CDR3 spells CVSSLAATYEQYF. CDR3 DNA sequence: TGTGTCAGCAGTTTAGCGGCGACCTACGAGCAGTACTTC.